Below are 20 T cell receptor beta chains sequenced from a single sample in a study of blood T cell repertoires in COVID-19. Profiling relied on immunoSEQ multiplex PCR, and the TCRdb table lists in-frame clones only, not all of them. Of tens of thousands of clones in the sample, less than 75% are singletons; the top ten hold roughly a sixth. The specimen was peripheral blood. The source is a woman in her forties or fifties with active or convalescent COVID-19.

This chain links TRBV5-1 with TRBJ1-2; TRBD1 matches at 8 bases. V lost 4 bases, J lost 2 bases, and 10 bases stayed unmatched. CDR1 and CDR2 from the germline V gene are SGHRS and YFSETQ. The CDR3 covers 16 residues. CDR3 coding DNA: TGCGCCAGCAGCCCCGGACAGGGCGGTATAAACTATGGCTACACCTTC. It codes for CASSPGQGGINYGYTF.

The J gene is TRBJ2-1, the V gene TRBV6-2 or TRBV6-3, with TRBD1 identical over 9 bases. Germline V gene data show CDR1 as MNHEY and CDR2 as SVGEGT. Trimming removed 5 bases from V and 10 bases from J; junction bases left unmatched: 6. The CDR3 is made up of 13 amino acids. CDR3 sequence reads: CASSPPGQGEQFF. CDR3 DNA: TGTGCCAGCAGTCCGCCCGGACAGGGGGAGCAGTTCTTC.

The chain couples TRBV5-1 to TRBJ2-1, with D possibly being TRBD1 (5 bases). The CDR3 loop spans 13 amino acids. The V and J ends lost 0 bases and 16 bases respectively, with 17 bases between them. Per germline, CDR1 SGHRS and CDR2 YFSETQ. The CDR3 spells CASSLAADKRSFF. The CDR3 coding sequence is TGCGCCAGCAGCTTGGCGGCGGACAAACGAAGTTTCTTC.

The J gene is TRBJ2-3, the V gene TRBV24-1; weak D call: TRBD1 (5 bases). The V and J ends lost 0 bases and 10 bases respectively, with 7 bases between them. The CDR3 is 12 amino acids. Germline V gene lookup returns CDR1 KGHDR and CDR2 SFDVKD. CDR3 in DNA: TGTGCCACCAGTGATTTGAGGGGCCCGCAGTATTTT. It yields the protein CATSDLRGPQYF.

The rearrangement joins TRBV30 to TRBJ2-1; 9 bases align to TRBD2. The length of the CDR3 is 14 residues. Germline CDR1 reads GTSNPN; CDR2 reads SVGIG (reference sequence). V lost 4 bases and J lost 7; bases outside the gene matches: 8. The CDR3 DNA sequence: TGTGCCTGGACTCTAGCGGGATTTCGGAATGAGCAGTTCTTC. It is translated as CAWTLAGFRNEQFF.

This chain links TRBV15 with TRBJ1-2; D possibly corresponds to TRBD1 (5 bases). The V end was cut by 3 bases, the J end by 0 bases, with 20 bases between. Germline assignment: CDR1 LNHNV and CDR2 YYDKDF (reference sequence). The CDR3 is 18 amino acids. The CDR3 sequence: CATSRSDLPGGANYGYTF. The CDR3 nucleotides are TGTGCCACCAGCAGGTCAGATCTCCCGGGGGGAGCTAACTATGGCTACACCTTC. The full variable domain, with the rest looked up from reference TRBV15 and TRBJ1-2, is DAMVIQNPRYQVTQFGKPVTLSCSQTLNHNVMYWYQQKSSQAPKLLFHYYDKDFNNEADTPDNFQSRRPNTSFCFLDIRSPGLGDTAMYLCATSRSDLPGGANYGYTFGSGTRLTVV.

The chain is built from TRBV27 and TRBJ2-1, with 12 bases that match TRBD2. Trimming took 6 bases from V and 2 from J; bases not matched to a gene: 11. There are 18 residues in the CDR3. CDR1 and CDR2 from the germline V gene are MNHEY and SMNVEV (reference sequence). CDR3 in DNA: TGTGCCAGCAGCCTACTAGCGGGAGGCCCCAGCCCCTACAATGAGCAGTTCTTC. Translated, it gives CASSLLAGGPSPYNEQFF.

J is TRBJ2-3 and V is TRBV5-1, with no clear D. This CDR3 region has 14 residues. The germline V and J ends were trimmed by 1 base and 2 bases, with 8 bases remaining between them. Germline CDR1 is SGHRS and CDR2 is YFSETQ. CDR3 sequence: CASSLSRTTDTQYF. CDR3 nucleotide sequence: TGCGCCAGCAGCTTGTCCAGAACCACAGATACGCAGTATTTT.

DNA for the CDR3: TGTGCCAGCAGTTCCTCGACAGGGGAAGGAAACACCATATATTTT. It translates to CASSSSTGEGNTIYF. This chain links TRBV6-2 or TRBV6-3 with TRBJ1-3; TRBD1 agrees at 8 bases. The trim removed 4 bases at V and 4 bases at J, leaving 6 bases unmatched. Germline V gene lookup returns CDR1 MNHEY and CDR2 SVGEGT. CDR3 length equals 15 residues.

This clone showed up just once. This rearrangement joins TRBV7-9 to TRBJ2-1, with 14 bases lining up with TRBD2. V lost 6 bases and J lost 9; bases outside the gene matches: 13. CDR3 length equals 17 residues. Germline values: CDR1 SEHNR, CDR2 FQNEAQ (reference sequence). Here the CDR3 reads CASRPSGTSGRVGEQFF. CDR3 sequence (DNA): TGTGCCAGCAGACCTTCCGGGACTAGCGGGAGAGTTGGTGAGCAGTTCTTC.

The chain has TRBV5-1 and TRBJ2-1; 8 bases align to TRBD2. The germline V gene encodes CDR1 SGHRS and CDR2 YFSETQ. The ends lost 4 bases at V and 0 bases at J; junction bases unmatched: 9. The CDR3 runs 17 residues. The CDR3 DNA sequence: TGCGCCAGCAGCACTATGACTAGCGCAAGCTCCTACAATGAGCAGTTCTTC. Translating it yields CASSTMTSASSYNEQFF.

This CDR3 reads CASSKTPNRERIAANEKLFF. CDR3 coding DNA: TGTGCCAGCAGCAAAACCCCAAACAGGGAAAGGATTGCTGCTAATGAAAAACTGTTTTTT. The gene calls are TRBV21-1 and TRBJ1-4; whether TRBD1, the table's D call, matches the DNA was not checked. TRBV21-1 is annotated as a pseudogene. This CDR3 comprises 20 residues.

In its sample, this clone ranks as medium-sized (0.01 to 0.1%). The rearrangement joins TRBV5-4 to TRBJ2-1; D call uncertain. CDR3 length: 16 residues. Germline assignment: CDR1 SGHNT and CDR2 YYREEE (reference sequence). With 0 bases removed from V and 6 bases from J, the gap between germline ends came to 16 bases. The chain's CDR3 is CASSLAASFLGNEQFF. CDR3 sequence (DNA): TGTGCCAGCAGCTTGGCCGCGAGTTTCCTAGGCAATGAGCAGTTCTTC.

V gene TRBV30 combines with J gene TRBJ1-1, with 7 bases fitting TRBD1. Germline V lookup: CDR1 GTSNPN, CDR2 SVGIG (reference sequence). V lost 1 base, J lost 2 bases, and 4 bases stayed unmatched. This CDR3 is built from 14 residues. As DNA, the CDR3 is TGTGCCTGGAGTGCGGGACAGTATAACACTGAAGCTTTCTTT. Residues: CAWSAGQYNTEAFF.

This clone occurred once. The rearrangement uses TRBV5-4 and TRBJ1-2; TRBD1 is a possible D gene (5 bases). V lost 4 bases and J lost 5, with 12 bases in between. The CDR3 spans 13 residues. Germline V CDR1 and CDR2: SGHNT, YYREEE (reference sequence). The CDR3 reads CASSGGGFYGYTF. The DNA for the CDR3 is TGTGCCAGCAGCGGGGGGGGTTTTTATGGCTACACCTTC.

V usage is TRBV9 and J usage is TRBJ2-2; 7 positions match TRBD2. V shed 1 base and J 5 bases; nucleotides not matched to a gene: 5. The CDR3 length is 15 residues. Germline V gene data show CDR1 as SGDLS and CDR2 as YYNGEE. In DNA, the CDR3 is TGTGCCAGCAGCGTAAGGACGGGAGGAACCGGGGAGCTGTTTTTT. This sequence encodes CASSVRTGGTGELFF.

The J gene is TRBJ2-7, the V gene TRBV7-6; 8 bases agree with TRBD1. The length of the CDR3 is 13 residues. Germline CDR1 and CDR2: SGHVS and FNYEAQ. J gave up 5 bases and V 5 bases, and 5 bases lay outside the gene matches. The CDR3 region is CASSGTGHDEQYF. The CDR3 DNA is TGTGCCAGCAGCGGGACAGGACACGACGAGCAGTACTTC.

V is TRBV5-1 and J is TRBJ2-1, with D perhaps matching TRBD1 (6 bases). CDR3 length: 15 amino acids. V dropped 4 bases and J dropped 6 bases, with 17 bases sitting between them. CDR1 and CDR2 from the germline V gene are SGHRS and YFSETQ. This chain's CDR3 is CASSPISGVGNEQFF. The CDR3 bases are TGCGCCAGCAGCCCGATTTCAGGGGTTGGCAATGAGCAGTTCTTC.

This clone was detected a few times. The chain combines TRBV4-1 with TRBJ1-2; 8 nucleotides match TRBD1. The CDR3 totals 16 residues. Germline trimming cut 2 bases from V and 8 bases from J; bases unmatched to any gene: 13. The germline gives CDR1 MGHRA, CDR2 YSYEKL. CDR3 protein: CASSQSPGQAVGGYTF. The CDR3 DNA sequence: TGCGCCAGCAGCCAAAGTCCGGGACAGGCTGTCGGGGGCTACACCTTC.

This sequence joins TRBV20-1 and TRBJ2-5; D is ambiguous. Trimming pared 3 bases from V and 4 bases from J, leaving 6 bases between. The CDR3 sequence is 11 residues long. CDR1 is DFQATT, CDR2 SNEGSKA, per germline (reference sequence). DNA of the CDR3: TGCAGTGCTAGTATATCAGAGACCCAGTACTTC. Encoded protein: CSASISETQYF.